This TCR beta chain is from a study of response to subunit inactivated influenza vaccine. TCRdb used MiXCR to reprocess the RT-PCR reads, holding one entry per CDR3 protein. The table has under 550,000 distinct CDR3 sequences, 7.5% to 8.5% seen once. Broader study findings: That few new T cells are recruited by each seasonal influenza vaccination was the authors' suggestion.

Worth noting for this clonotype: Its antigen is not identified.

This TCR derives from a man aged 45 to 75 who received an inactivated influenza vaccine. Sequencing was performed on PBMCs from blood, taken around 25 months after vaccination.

In DNA form, the CDR3 reads TGCAGCGTTGCCAGGGGGCGACGAGAGACCCAGTACTTC. This sequence encodes CSVARGRRETQYF. The V call is TRBV29-1, the J call TRBJ2-5; 8 bases map to TRBD1. With 4 bases clipped from V and 4 bases from J, the junction kept 5 bases outside the gene matches. The germline gives CDR1 SQVTM, CDR2 ANQGSEA. The CDR3 has 13 residues.